The T cell receptor (beta chain) under discussion was sequenced for a study of shared clonotypes between healthy human individuals. Terminally differentiated effector memory CD45RA+ cells were excluded by CCR7 positive selection of CD45RO-negative cells. Germline CDR1 and CDR2: MDHEN and SYDVKM. The CDR3 has 13 amino acids. Trimming removed 6 bases at V and 2 bases at J, with 10 bases between. Generated by immunoSEQ multiplex PCR, the TCRdb table keeps only in-frame clones and is missing some. Counted here are around 1.9 million clones, approximately 94% occurring once; the ten biggest clones make up around 1.7%.

V gene TRBV28 combines with J gene TRBJ1-1; D gene uncertain. The receptor's source is a man younger than 35 in good health. Some clones in this sample may be carry-over from other donors' samples. The specimen was naive CD8+ T cells from PBMCs. The CDR3 sequence: CASRSTVNTEAFF. CDR3 coding DNA: TGTGCCAGCAGGTCAACTGTAAACACTGAAGCTTTCTTT.